Given below is one T cell receptor (beta chain) in context. What it binds is not known. This specimen belongs to a study of glioma-infiltrating T cells. J gave up 8 bases and V 2 bases, and 8 bases lay outside the gene matches. Germline V CDR1 and CDR2: DFQATT, SNEGSKA (reference sequence). There are 14 residues in the CDR3. Study-wide findings and caveats: Non-neoplastic patients had below-expected tissue-blood divergence, while all gliomas exceeded expectation. Tissue and blood shared very few CDR3 sequences.

Amplification of TCR alpha and beta CDR3 regions from RNA used iRepertoire nested multiplex PCR. TCRdb analysed the multiplex PCR reads with MiXCR anew, one entry per CDR3 protein. The data contain about 140,000 distinct CDR3 sequences, roughly two fifths of them singletons. The chain employs TRBV20-1 and TRBJ2-1; 8 nucleotides match TRBD2. This sequence was found in a human donor with low-grade glioma or glioblastoma, undergoing nonglioma brain surgery, or in good health (not recorded which). The material sequenced was glioma tissue, nonneoplastic brain tissue, or PBMCs (not recorded which). The CDR3 DNA reads TGCAGTGCTAGATACACCCTAGCGGGCCATGAGCAGTTCTTC. Translated: CSARYTLAGHEQFF.